Presented here are 29 T cell receptor beta chains from one specimen sequenced in a study of T cell repertoires in cytomegalovirus infection. TCRdb re-derived calls from the reads in MiXCR, one entry per CDR3 protein. Seen here are 200,000 to 300,000 distinct CDR3 sequences, 8% to 9.5% observed once, and the top ten hold roughly 16%. The sequenced material came from PBMCs. The receptors shown here come from a human donor in good health (CMV status not recorded). Some clones in this sample may be carry-over from other donors' samples.

This clonotype was detected only a few times. V usage is TRBV7-2 and J usage is TRBJ1-1, with D perhaps TRBD1 (6 bases). Germline V gives CDR1 SGHTA, CDR2 FQGNSA. The ends were cut back, 2 bases at V and 4 bases at J, with 14 bases in the middle. The CDR3 length is 15 residues. The CDR3 protein is CASSLRQGLSTEAFF. CDR3 sequence (DNA): TGTGCCAGCAGCTTACGGCAGGGGCTTAGCACTGAAGCTTTCTTT.

There are many counts of this clonotype. V usage is TRBV29-1 and J usage is TRBJ2-3; no clear D. Germline loops: CDR1 SQVTM, CDR2 ANQGSEA. The CDR3 has 11 amino acids. With 7 bases removed from V and 6 bases from J, the gap between germline ends came to 11 bases. The CDR3 loop is CSATVGDTQYF. DNA for the CDR3: TGCAGCGCCACCGTGGGGGATACGCAGTATTTT.

This clonotype was observed at least ten times. The chain links TRBV5-4 to TRBJ2-1; TRBD2 aligns across 7 bases. The CDR3 covers 16 residues. Germline V lookup: CDR1 SGHNT, CDR2 YYREEE (reference sequence). After removal of 4 bases from V and 5 bases from J, the junction contained 12 bases not matched to a gene. The CDR3 spells CASSNAIQRGHNEQFF. The CDR3 nucleotides are TGTGCCAGCAGCAATGCTATCCAGCGGGGACACAATGAGCAGTTCTTC.

This clonotype was observed many times. The chain recombines TRBV20-1 with TRBJ1-6; 10 bases agree with TRBD1. Per germline, CDR1 DFQATT and CDR2 SNEGSKA (reference sequence). V gave up 5 bases and J gave up 10 bases; unmatched junction bases: 5. This CDR3 comprises 13 residues. The chain's CDR3 is CSAGDRGGSPLHF. For the CDR3, the DNA is TGCAGTGCTGGGGACAGGGGTGGATCACCCCTCCACTTT.

The chain uses TRBV4-3 and TRBJ2-3; 9 nucleotides align to TRBD2. The J segment lost 0 bases and the V segment lost 1 base, leaving 8 bases of the junction unmatched. CDR3 length: 18 residues. Germline V gives CDR1 LGHNA, CDR2 YSLEER. The CDR3 nucleotides are TGCGCCAGCAGCCAAGGGGTTGCGGGGGGGACAAGCACAGATACGCAGTATTTT. Its translation: CASSQGVAGGTSTDTQYF.

Ten or more counts support this clonotype. The chain couples TRBV7-2 to TRBJ1-2; the match to TRBD1 covers 10 bases. The CDR3 sequence is 14 residues long. CDR1 and CDR2 (germline): SGHTA, FQGNSA. With 4 bases clipped from V and 6 bases from J, the junction kept 5 bases outside the gene matches. The CDR3 nucleotides are TGTGCCAGCAGCTCATGGACAGGGGGGGATGGCTACACCTTC. The encoded protein is CASSSWTGGDGYTF.

There are many counts of this clonotype. The rearrangement joins TRBV7-3 to TRBJ1-2, with a possible D match to TRBD1 (6 bases). From germline, CDR1 is SGHTA and CDR2 FQGTGA. The CDR3 extends over 14 amino acids. V was pared by 2 bases and J by 6 bases, with 13 bases between. CDR3 DNA sequence: TGTGCCAGCAGCTTAGGTGCCCAGGGGCATGGCTACACCTTC. Its translation: CASSLGAQGHGYTF.

This clonotype has at least ten counts. This sequence joins TRBV7-2 and TRBJ2-1; tentatively, D is TRBD1 or TRBD2 (6 bases each). Germline CDR1 SGHTA, CDR2 FQGNSA. The CDR3 length is 15 residues. Trimming stripped 7 bases from V and 9 bases from J, with 22 bases between. This chain's CDR3 is CASNPGAGPSGEQFF. The CDR3 DNA is TGTGCCAGCAATCCGGGGGCGGGACCCTCCGGTGAGCAGTTCTTC.

The CDR3 spells CASSSKFGTGRNEQFF. CDR3 nucleotides: TGTGCCAGCAGCTCAAAATTCGGGACCGGCCGGAATGAGCAGTTCTTC. The chain recombines TRBV5-4 with TRBJ2-1; possibly TRBD1 or TRBD2 for D (5 bases each). The CDR3 sequence is 16 residues long. Trimming pared 3 bases from V and 7 bases from J, leaving 20 bases between. CDR1 is SGHNT and CDR2 is YYREEE in the germline V gene (reference sequence). The entire variable domain, with the rest obtained from reference TRBV5-4 and TRBJ2-1, is as follows: ETGVTQSPTHLIKTRGQQVTLRCSSQSGHNTVSWYQQALGQGPQFIFQYYREEENGRGNFPPRFSGLQFPNYSSELNVNALELDDSALYLCASSSKFGTGRNEQFFGPGTRLTVL.

This clonotype was detected many times. This chain links TRBV7-2 with TRBJ2-2; D is possibly TRBD1 (6 bases). Germline V gene data show CDR1 as SGHTA and CDR2 as FQGNSA. The CDR3 spans 15 residues. Between the trimmed V and J ends, which lost 1 base and 1 base, there was a span of 7 bases. CDR3 nucleotides: TGTGCCAGCAGCTTAGAGGGACAGAACACCGGGGAGCTGTTTTTT. This encodes CASSLEGQNTGELFF.

Ten or more counts support this clonotype. The chain carries TRBV12-3 or TRBV12-4 and TRBJ2-5; D possibly uses TRBD1 or TRBD2 (5 bases each). The CDR3 totals 14 residues. V lost 3 bases, J lost 7 bases, and 15 bases lay in between. The CDR3 coding sequence is TGTGCCAGCAGTTTGTGGGGGTCCGATGGGACCCAGTACTTC. Translation gives CASSLWGSDGTQYF.

This clonotype has only a few counts. The chain employs TRBV7-2 and TRBJ2-5; D is uncertain. The CDR3 has 13 amino acids. V lost 5 bases and J 3 bases, leaving 10 bases between the germline ends. The germline V gene encodes CDR1 SGHTA and CDR2 FQGNSA. The CDR3 spells CASSLRLEETQYF. CDR3 coding DNA: TGTGCCAGCAGCCTTCGACTGGAAGAGACCCAGTACTTC.

This clonotype occurred a few times. V and J are TRBV7-2 and TRBJ2-3, with D possibly matching TRBD1 (6 bases). The CDR3 has 14 residues. V lost 3 bases to trimming and J lost 8 bases, with 15 bases between them. Germline V CDR1 and CDR2: SGHTA, FQGNSA. This chain's CDR3 is CASSFPLQGLTQYF. DNA for the CDR3: TGTGCCAGCAGCTTCCCCTTACAGGGTCTTACGCAGTATTTT. The full variable domain, completed using reference TRBV7-2 and TRBJ2-3, is GAGVSQSPSNKVTEKGKDVELRCDPISGHTALYWYRQSLGQGLEFLIYFQGNSAPDKSGLPSDRFSAERTGGSVSTLTIQRTQQEDSAVYLCASSFPLQGLTQYFGPGTRLTVL.

This clonotype appeared a few times. The chain combines TRBV29-1 with TRBJ2-3; D remains unclear. Germline-derived CDR1 and CDR2 are SQVTM and ANQGSEA. This CDR3 contains 9 residues. CDR3 in amino acids: CSVTDTQYF. DNA for the CDR3: TGCAGTGTTACAGATACGCAGTATTTT.

This clonotype was detected ten times or more. The V call is TRBV7-2, the J call TRBJ2-5, with no clear D. This CDR3 region has 13 residues. Trimming pared 3 bases from V and 7 bases from J, leaving 12 bases between. Germline lookup yields CDR1 SGHTA and CDR2 FQGNSA. The CDR3 DNA reads TGTGCCAGCAGCTTCCCTCCCCCTCCGACCCAGTACTTC. This sequence encodes CASSFPPPPTQYF.

This chain connects TRBV11-2 to TRBJ2-1; 8 bases agree with TRBD2. Unmatched junction bases numbered 1, after V lost 1 base and J lost 8 bases. This CDR3 has 13 amino acids. Germline-derived CDR1 and CDR2 are SGHAT and FQNNGV. CDR3: CASSLVGRDEQFF. For the CDR3, the DNA is TGTGCCAGCAGCTTAGTCGGGAGGGATGAGCAGTTCTTC.

This clonotype has at least ten counts. This chain connects TRBV11-3 to TRBJ1-2, with D maybe TRBD1 (6 bases). Trimming removed 5 bases from V and 4 bases from J, with 11 bases in between. The germline CDR1 and CDR2 sequences are SGHNT and YENEEA. The CDR3 is 13 residues long. CDR3 sequence reads: CASSRQDLYGYTF. The DNA of the CDR3 is TGTGCCAGCAGCCGACAGGACCTCTATGGCTACACCTTC. The full variable domain, in which reference TRBV11-3 and TRBJ1-2 provide the parts outside the CDR3, is EAGVVQSPRYKIIEKKQPVAFWCNPISGHNTLYWYLQNLGQGPELLIRYENEEAVDDSQLPKDRFSAERLKGVDSTLKIQPAELGDSAVYLCASSRQDLYGYTFGSGTRLTVV.

This clonotype is a singleton in its sample. The CDR3 DNA reads as TGTGCCAGCAGCTATGTGACAGGACTCTATGGCTACACCTTC. Protein: CASSYVTGLYGYTF. This chain joins TRBV3-1 and TRBJ1-2; tentatively, D is TRBD1 (6 bases). CDR3 length equals 14 residues. V was pared by 5 bases and J by 4 bases, with 14 bases between. CDR1 LGHDT and CDR2 YNNKEL come from the germline V gene (reference sequence).

This clonotype was observed at least ten times. At one end, the junction sequence differs from germline, possibly due to a read error. This CDR3 reads CASSLDGDNEQFF. Here the CDR3 DNA reads TGTGCCAGCAGCCTAGACGGGGACAATGAGCAGTTCTTC. The V and J genes are TRBV11-2 and TRBJ2-1; D may be TRBD2 (5 bases). CDR1 and CDR2 (germline): SGHAT, FQNNGV. CDR3 size: 13 residues.

This clonotype has more than one count but fewer than ten. The chain joins TRBV25-1 to TRBJ1-1; D is unclear. The CDR3 runs to 14 residues. Germline V gene sequence: CDR1 MGHDK, CDR2 SYGVNS. The V gene lost 5 bases and the J gene lost 1 base, with 11 bases spanning the gap. CDR3 loop: CASSSIPGNTEAFF. Written as DNA, the CDR3 is TGTGCCAGCAGTTCCATCCCCGGGAACACTGAAGCTTTCTTT.

There are many counts of this clonotype. The germline gene is not matched at one end of the junction; a read error may be the cause. The V gene is TRBV7-2, the J gene TRBJ2-2; TRBD1 might be the D (5 bases). Per germline, CDR1 SGHTA and CDR2 FQGNSA. The CDR3 contains 14 residues. The CDR3: CASRLDVRAGELFF. CDR3 DNA sequence: TGTGCCAGCAGATTAGACGTCAGGGCTGGGGAGCTGTTTTTT.

This clonotype came up many times. CDR3 region: CASSPGTAGANVLTF. DNA of the CDR3: TGTGCCAGCAGTCCTGGGACAGCCGGGGCCAACGTCCTGACTTTC. J is TRBJ2-6 and V is TRBV6-1; 7 bases are a match to TRBD1. J was trimmed by 4 bases and V by 5 bases; bases with no gene match: 5. Germline V gene data show CDR1 as MNHNS and CDR2 as SASEGT. The CDR3 has 15 amino acids.

This clonotype appeared many times. The chain employs TRBV7-2 and TRBJ2-5; 9 nucleotides line up with TRBD2. The germline CDR1 and CDR2 sequences are SGHTA and FQGNSA. There are 18 residues in the CDR3. Trimming took 1 base from V and 6 from J; bases not matched to a gene: 15. The CDR3 protein is CASSLGPLTLAGTQTQYF. The CDR3 DNA follows: TGTGCCAGCAGCTTAGGCCCCCTGACTCTAGCGGGAACGCAGACCCAGTACTTC.

This clonotype was found many times. The genes are TRBV7-2 and TRBJ2-5; D is possibly TRBD1 (5 bases). Trimming removed 8 bases at V and 5 bases at J, with 12 bases between. The length of the CDR3 is 12 residues. CDR1 and CDR2 (germline): SGHTA, FQGNSA. DNA of the CDR3: TGTGCCAGCGGGTCAGGGTCGGAGACCCAGTACTTC. As protein: CASGSGSETQYF.

This clonotype was observed a handful of times. V usage is TRBV30 and J usage is TRBJ2-7; a possible D gene is TRBD1 (6 bases). V shed 1 base and J shed 0 bases, with 10 bases lying between them. CDR3 size: 14 residues. Germline lookup yields CDR1 GTSNPN and CDR2 SVGIG (reference sequence). CDR3 sequence: CAWSEQGSSYEQYF. CDR3 nucleotide sequence: TGTGCCTGGAGTGAGCAGGGGAGCTCCTACGAGCAGTACTTC. The full variable domain, in which reference TRBV30 and TRBJ2-7 provide the parts outside the CDR3, is SQTIHQWPATLVQPVGSPLSLECTVEGTSNPNLYWYRQAAGRGLQLLFYSVGIGQISSEVPQNLSASRPQDRQFILSSKKLLLSDSGFYLCAWSEQGSSYEQYFGPGTRLTVT.

In this sample, this clonotype turned up a few times. The rearrangement uses TRBV20-1 and TRBJ2-7, with D perhaps TRBD1 (6 bases). The CDR3 extends over 16 amino acids. Trimming cost V 2 bases and J 4 bases, with 21 bases left between them. The germline V gene has CDR1 DFQATT and CDR2 SNEGSKA (reference sequence). The CDR3 here is CSARSLIQGARYEQYF. The CDR3 region has the DNA TGCAGTGCTAGATCCCTAATACAGGGCGCCCGATACGAGCAGTACTTC.

This clonotype was counted at least ten times. CDR3 in amino acids: CASSREGLQGGTEAFF. The CDR3 nucleotides are TGTGCCAGCAGCCGCGAAGGCTTGCAGGGGGGCACTGAAGCTTTCTTT. The chain recombines TRBV7-2 with TRBJ1-1, with 7 bases aligning to TRBD1. CDR3 size: 16 residues. Germline CDR1 is SGHTA and CDR2 is FQGNSA. Trimming at V came to 5 bases and at J to 4 bases, leaving 13 bases not matched to a gene.

This clonotype was counted ten times or more. V gene TRBV7-2 combines with J gene TRBJ1-5; D is uncertain. Germline CDR1 reads SGHTA; CDR2 reads FQGNSA. This CDR3 has 15 amino acids. V gave up 4 bases and J gave up 3 bases, with 13 bases separating them. CDR3 bases: TGTGCCAGCAGCTCCGGAGGGATAGTCAATCAGCCCCAGCATTTT. It is translated as CASSSGGIVNQPQHF.

This clonotype was seen more than once but under ten times. The rearrangement uses TRBV19 and TRBJ2-5, with a weak D call TRBD2 (5 bases). The CDR3 covers 15 residues. The germline V gene has CDR1 LNHDA and CDR2 SQIVND (reference sequence). With 3 bases removed from V and 4 bases from J, the gap between germline ends came to 15 bases. The CDR3 bases are TGTGCCAGTAGTATGGGTTCTAGCCCGCGAGAGACCCAGTACTTC. It is translated as CASSMGSSPRETQYF.